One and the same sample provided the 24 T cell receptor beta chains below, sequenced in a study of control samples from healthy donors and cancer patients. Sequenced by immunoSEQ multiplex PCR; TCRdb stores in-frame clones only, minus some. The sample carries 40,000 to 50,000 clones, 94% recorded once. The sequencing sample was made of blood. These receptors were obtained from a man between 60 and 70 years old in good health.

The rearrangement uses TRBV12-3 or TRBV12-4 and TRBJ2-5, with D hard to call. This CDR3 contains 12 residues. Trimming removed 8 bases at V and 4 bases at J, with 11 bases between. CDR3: CASQRDRETQYF. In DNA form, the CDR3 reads TGTGCCAGCCAGCGTGATCGAGAGACCCAGTACTTC.

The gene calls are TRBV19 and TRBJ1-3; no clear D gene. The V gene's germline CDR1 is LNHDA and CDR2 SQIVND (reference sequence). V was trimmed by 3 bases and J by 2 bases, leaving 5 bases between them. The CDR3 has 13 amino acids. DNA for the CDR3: TGTGCCAGTAGTATGGCAGCTGGAAACACCATATATTTT. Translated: CASSMAAGNTIYF.

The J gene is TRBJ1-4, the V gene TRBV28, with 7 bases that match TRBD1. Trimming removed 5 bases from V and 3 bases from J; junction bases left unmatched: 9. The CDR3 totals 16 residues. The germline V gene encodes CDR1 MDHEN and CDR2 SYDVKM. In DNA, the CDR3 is TGTGCCAGCAGTCCCCGTGGACAGGAACCTAATGAAAAACTGTTTTTT. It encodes CASSPRGQEPNEKLFF.

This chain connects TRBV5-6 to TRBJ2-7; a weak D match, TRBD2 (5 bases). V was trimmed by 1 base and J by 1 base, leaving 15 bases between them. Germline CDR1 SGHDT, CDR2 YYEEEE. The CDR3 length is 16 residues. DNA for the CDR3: TGTGCCAGCAGCTTGCCTGGGAGCCCTCGGTCCTACGAGCAGTACTTC. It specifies CASSLPGSPRSYEQYF.

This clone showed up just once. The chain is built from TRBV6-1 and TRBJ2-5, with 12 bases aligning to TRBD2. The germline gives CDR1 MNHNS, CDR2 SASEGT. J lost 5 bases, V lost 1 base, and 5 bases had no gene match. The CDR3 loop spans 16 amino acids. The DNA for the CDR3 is TGTGCCAGCAGTGAAGTACTAGCGGGAGGAGGGGAGACCCAGTACTTC. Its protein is CASSEVLAGGGETQYF.

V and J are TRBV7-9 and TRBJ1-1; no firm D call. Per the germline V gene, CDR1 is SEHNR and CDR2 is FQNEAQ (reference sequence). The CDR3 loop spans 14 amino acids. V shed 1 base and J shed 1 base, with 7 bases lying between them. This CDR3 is CASSLVRSNTEAFF. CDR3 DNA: TGTGCCAGCAGCTTAGTTAGGTCGAACACTGAAGCTTTCTTT.

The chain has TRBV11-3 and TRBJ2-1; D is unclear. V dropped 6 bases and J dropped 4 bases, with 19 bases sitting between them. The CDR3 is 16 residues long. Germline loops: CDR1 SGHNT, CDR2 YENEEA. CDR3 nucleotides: TGTGCCAGCAGTCGTGACCGGGCCTCGGCTTACAATGAGCAGTTCTTC. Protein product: CASSRDRASAYNEQFF.

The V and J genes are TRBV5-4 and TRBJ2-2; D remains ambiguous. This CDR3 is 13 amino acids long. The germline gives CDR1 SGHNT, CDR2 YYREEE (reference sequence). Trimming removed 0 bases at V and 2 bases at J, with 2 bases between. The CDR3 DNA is TGTGCCAGCAGCTTGGATAACACCGGGGAGCTGTTTTTT. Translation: CASSLDNTGELFF.

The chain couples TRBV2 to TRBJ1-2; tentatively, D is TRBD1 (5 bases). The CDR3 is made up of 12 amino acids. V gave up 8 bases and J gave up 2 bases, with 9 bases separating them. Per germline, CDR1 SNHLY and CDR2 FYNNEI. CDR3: CASGAENYGYTF. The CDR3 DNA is TGTGCCAGCGGGGCGGAGAACTATGGCTACACCTTC.

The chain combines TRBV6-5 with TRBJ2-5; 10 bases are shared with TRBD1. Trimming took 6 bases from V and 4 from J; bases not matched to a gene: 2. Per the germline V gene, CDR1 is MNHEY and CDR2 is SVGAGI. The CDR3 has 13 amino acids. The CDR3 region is CASRGTGVETQYF. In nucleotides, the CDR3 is TGTGCCAGCAGAGGGACAGGGGTAGAGACCCAGTACTTC.

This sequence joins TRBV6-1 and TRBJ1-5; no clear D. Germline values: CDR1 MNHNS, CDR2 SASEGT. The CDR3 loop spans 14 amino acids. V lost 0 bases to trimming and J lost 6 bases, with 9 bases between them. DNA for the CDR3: TGTGCCAGCAGTGAAGCGAGTATAGGTCAGCCCCAGCATTTT. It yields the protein CASSEASIGQPQHF.

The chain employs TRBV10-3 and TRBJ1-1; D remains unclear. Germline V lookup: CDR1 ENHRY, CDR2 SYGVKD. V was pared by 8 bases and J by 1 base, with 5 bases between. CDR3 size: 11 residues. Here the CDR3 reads CAIVGNTEAFF. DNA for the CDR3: TGTGCCATCGTTGGGAACACTGAAGCTTTCTTT.

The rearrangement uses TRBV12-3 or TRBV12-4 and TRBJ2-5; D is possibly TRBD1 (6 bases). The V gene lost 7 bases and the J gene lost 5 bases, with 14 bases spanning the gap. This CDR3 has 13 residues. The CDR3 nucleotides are TGTGCCAGCACCCTGGGGGCAGTGGAGACCCAGTACTTC. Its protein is CASTLGAVETQYF.

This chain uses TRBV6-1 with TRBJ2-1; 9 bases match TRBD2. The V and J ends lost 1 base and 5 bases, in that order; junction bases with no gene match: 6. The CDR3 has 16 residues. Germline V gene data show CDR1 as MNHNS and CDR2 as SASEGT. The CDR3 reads CASSEVGLAGNNEQFF. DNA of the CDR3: TGTGCCAGCAGTGAAGTAGGTCTAGCGGGAAACAATGAGCAGTTCTTC.

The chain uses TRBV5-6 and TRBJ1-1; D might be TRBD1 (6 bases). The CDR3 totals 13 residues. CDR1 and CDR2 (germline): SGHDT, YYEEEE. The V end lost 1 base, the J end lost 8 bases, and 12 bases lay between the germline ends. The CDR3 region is CASSLSDRLEAFF. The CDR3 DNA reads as TGTGCCAGCAGCTTGTCTGACAGGCTCGAAGCTTTCTTT. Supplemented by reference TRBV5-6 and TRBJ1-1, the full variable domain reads DAGVTQSPTHLIKTRGQQVTLRCSPKSGHDTVSWYQQALGQGPQFIFQYYEEEERQRGNFPDRFSGHQFPNYSSELNVNALLLGDSALYLCASSLSDRLEAFFGQGTRLTVV.

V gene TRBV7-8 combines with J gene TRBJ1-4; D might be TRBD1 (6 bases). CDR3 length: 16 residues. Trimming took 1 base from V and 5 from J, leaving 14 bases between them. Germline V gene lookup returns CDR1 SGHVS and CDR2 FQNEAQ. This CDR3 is CASSLGGAGANEKLFF. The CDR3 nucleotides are TGTGCCAGCAGCTTAGGGGGGGCGGGGGCAAATGAAAAACTGTTTTTT. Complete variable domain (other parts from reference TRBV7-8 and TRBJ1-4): GAGVSQSPRYKVAKRGQDVALRCDPISGHVSLFWYQQALGQGPEFLTYFQNEAQLDKSGLPSDRFFAERPEGSVSTLKIQRTQQEDSAVYLCASSLGGAGANEKLFFGSGTQLSVL.

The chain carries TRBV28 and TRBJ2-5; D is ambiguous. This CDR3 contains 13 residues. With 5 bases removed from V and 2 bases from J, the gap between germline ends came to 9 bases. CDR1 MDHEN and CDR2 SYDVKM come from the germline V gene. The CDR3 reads CASSEPLQETQYF. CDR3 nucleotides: TGTGCCAGCAGTGAGCCCCTGCAAGAGACCCAGTACTTC.

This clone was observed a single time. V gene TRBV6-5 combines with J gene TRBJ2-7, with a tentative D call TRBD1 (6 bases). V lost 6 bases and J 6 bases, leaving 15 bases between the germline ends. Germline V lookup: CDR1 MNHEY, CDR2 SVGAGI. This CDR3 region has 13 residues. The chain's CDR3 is CASRNGARGEQYF. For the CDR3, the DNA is TGTGCCAGCAGGAACGGGGCCAGGGGCGAGCAGTACTTC.

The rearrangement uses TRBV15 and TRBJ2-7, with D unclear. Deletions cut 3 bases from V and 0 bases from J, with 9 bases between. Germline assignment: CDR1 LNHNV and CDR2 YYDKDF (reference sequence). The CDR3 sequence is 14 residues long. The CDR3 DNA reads TGTGCCACCAGCAGGCCATCCTTCTCCTACGAGCAGTACTTC. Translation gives CATSRPSFSYEQYF.

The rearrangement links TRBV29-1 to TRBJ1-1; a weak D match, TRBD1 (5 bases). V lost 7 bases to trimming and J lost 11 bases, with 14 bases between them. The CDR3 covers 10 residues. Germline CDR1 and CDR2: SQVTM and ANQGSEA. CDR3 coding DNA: TGCAGCGCCGGGGCTAGCGGGGCTTTCTTT. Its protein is CSAGASGAFF.

DNA for the CDR3: TGTGCCAGCTCACTAGAGGCGTCTTACGACGAGCAGTACTTC. It encodes CASSLEASYDEQYF. V is TRBV18 and J is TRBJ2-7; no firm D call. The V gene lost 4 bases and the J gene lost 5 bases, with 15 bases spanning the gap. Germline values: CDR1 KGHSH, CDR2 LQKENI. CDR3 length equals 14 residues.

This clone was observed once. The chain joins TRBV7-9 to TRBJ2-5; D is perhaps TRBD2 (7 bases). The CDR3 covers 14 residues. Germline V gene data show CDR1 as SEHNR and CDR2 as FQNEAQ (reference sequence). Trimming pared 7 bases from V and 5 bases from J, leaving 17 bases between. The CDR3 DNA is TGTGCCAGCACTAGGGGGAGGGCCGTTGAGACCCAGTACTTC. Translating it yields CASTRGRAVETQYF.

The CDR3: CAISEHLSNQPQHF. For the CDR3, the DNA is TGTGCCATCAGTGAGCATCTCAGCAATCAGCCCCAGCATTTT. The chain employs TRBV10-3 and TRBJ1-5; no definite D call. Germline-derived CDR1 and CDR2 are ENHRY and SYGVKD. The CDR3 spans 14 residues. The V and J ends lost 2 bases and 1 base respectively, with 6 bases between them.

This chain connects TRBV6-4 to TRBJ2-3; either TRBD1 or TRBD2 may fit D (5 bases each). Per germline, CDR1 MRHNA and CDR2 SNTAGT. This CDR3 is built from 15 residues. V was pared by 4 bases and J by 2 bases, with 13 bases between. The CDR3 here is CASSAHGGNTDTQYF. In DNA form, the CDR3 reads TGTGCCAGCAGTGCACATGGGGGAAACACAGATACGCAGTATTTT.